This section outlines one T cell receptor beta chain sequence together with its context. The data were produced by immunoSEQ multiplex PCR, yet TCRdb's version contains in-frame clones alone and is incomplete. This sample has approximately 75,000 clones, with around 97% found just once. The data are from a study of technical replicates of blood from several donors. The germline CDR1 and CDR2 sequences are SEHNR and FQNEAQ (reference sequence). The CDR3 sequence is 15 residues long. The V end was cut by 2 bases, the J end by 5 bases, with 10 bases between. This receptor was identified in a human donor in good health. Sequenced input: T cells isolated from PBMCs. V is TRBV7-9 and J is TRBJ1-6; TRBD1 is a possible D gene (5 bases). The CDR3 is CASSLNQGNNSPLHF. CDR3 in DNA: TGTGCCAGCAGCTTAAATCAGGGAAATAATTCACCCCTCCACTTT.